Given below is one T cell receptor beta chain in context. J was trimmed by 6 bases and V by 2 bases; bases with no gene match: 3. Germline assignment: CDR1 SNHLY and CDR2 FYNNEI. The CDR3 spans 15 residues. This sample was taken from a study of blood T cell repertoires in COVID-19. Study in general: Material from acute and convalescent COVID-19 was sourced from the United States, Italy and Spain. T cells, B-cell-depleted T cells, or PBMCs supplied cDNA or gDNA.

Study processing details: Reference gene primer amplification gave nucleated cell count estimates. Generated by immunoSEQ multiplex PCR, the TCRdb table keeps only in-frame clones and is missing some. V, J and clone size are taken as reported in that table, and D and trimming were inferred from the DNA itself. Of 200,000 to 250,000 clones in the sample, less than 90% were seen once. This clonotype was obtained from a man in his fifties or sixties with acute or convalescent COVID-19. The J gene is TRBJ1-5, the V gene TRBV2; 11 positions match TRBD1. Material: peripheral blood. CDR3 DNA sequence: TGTGCCAGCAGTGAAAGGACAGGGGGCACTCAGCCCCAGCATTTT. Translated, it gives CASSERTGGTQPQHF.